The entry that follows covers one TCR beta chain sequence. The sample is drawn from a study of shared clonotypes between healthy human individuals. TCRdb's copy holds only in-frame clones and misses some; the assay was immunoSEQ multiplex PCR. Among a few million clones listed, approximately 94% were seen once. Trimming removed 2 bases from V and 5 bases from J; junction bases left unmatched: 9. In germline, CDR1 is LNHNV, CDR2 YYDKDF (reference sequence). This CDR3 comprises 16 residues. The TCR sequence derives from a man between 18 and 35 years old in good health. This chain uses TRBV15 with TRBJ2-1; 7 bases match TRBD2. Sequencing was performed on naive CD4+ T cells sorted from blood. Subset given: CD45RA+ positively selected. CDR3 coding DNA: TGTGCCACCAGCAGAATGGGGGGGAGGATGAACAATGAGCAGTTCTTC. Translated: CATSRMGGRMNNEQFF. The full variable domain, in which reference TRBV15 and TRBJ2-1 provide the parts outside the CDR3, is DAMVIQNPRYQVTQFGKPVTLSCSQTLNHNVMYWYQQKSSQAPKLLFHYYDKDFNNEADTPDNFQSRRPNTSFCFLDIRSPGLGDTAMYLCATSRMGGRMNNEQFFGPGTRLTVL.